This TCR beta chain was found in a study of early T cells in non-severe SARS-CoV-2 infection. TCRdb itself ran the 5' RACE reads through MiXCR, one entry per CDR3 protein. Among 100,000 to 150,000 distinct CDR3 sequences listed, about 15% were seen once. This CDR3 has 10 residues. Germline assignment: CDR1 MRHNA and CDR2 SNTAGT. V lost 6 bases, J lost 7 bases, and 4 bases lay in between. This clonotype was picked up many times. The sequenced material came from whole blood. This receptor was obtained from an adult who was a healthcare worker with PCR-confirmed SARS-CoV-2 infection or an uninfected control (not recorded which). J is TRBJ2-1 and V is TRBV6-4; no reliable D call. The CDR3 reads CASSDNEQFF. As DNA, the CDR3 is TGTGCCAGCAGCGATAATGAGCAGTTCTTC.